This T cell receptor (beta chain) derives from a study of blood T cell repertoires in COVID-19 (TCRdb year 2020). For context, the study as a whole: Collaborator samples came from the United States, Italy and Spain and covered acute and convalescent phases of COVID-19. The repertoires were released in a freely available public database meant as a resource for research on the immune response to SARS-CoV-2. Sample metadata almost always included a de-identified subject ID, COVID-19 status, age in years and sex. Subjects who had been exposed to COVID-19, were actively infected with it, or had recovered from it provided the deeply sampled blood TCRbeta repertoires that made up the dataset. HLA class I and class II types, where available, came from metadata supplied by the sample provider rather than from assay-based typing. The samples were drawn from the first 160 participants of the ongoing ImmuneRACE study and from under 1,500 subjects provided by 6 global collaborators. The material from the prospective study consisted of cDNA or gDNA derived from T cells, B-cell-depleted T cells, or PBMCs. Summary of the overall study and its limitations: How much clinical and demographic metadata was included differed by source and by participant, and the metadata was provided uncurated.

A remark on this clone: The specificity of this receptor is unknown. Base qualities are not recorded, but no much larger clone differs from it by a single base.

The junction shows trimming of 3 bases on V and 4 bases on J, plus 9 bases between the germline ends. The CDR3 numbers 13 residues from cysteine through phenylalanine. Of all the DNA, just the CDR3 is kept, 39 bases in frame from base 1. The immunoSEQ Assay, a bias-controlled multiplex PCR, was used to amplify TCRbeta CDR3 regions from genomic DNA. From the authors' description of their analysis: Nucleated cell counts per sample were estimated from amplification of reference gene primers within the assay. To quantify the absolute abundance of each unique TCRbeta CDR3 rearrangement, sequence reads were collapsed and filtered. For each sample, productive Simpson clonality was calculated as the square root of Simpson's diversity index over productive rearrangements. The clones in this table, taken by TCRdb from immuneACCESS, are in-frame only. Not every clone is retained; where verified, under half of the shortfall comes from an unresolved V gene, and the cause of the rest is unknown. The V and J calls and clone size were taken over from that table, and D and trimming were inferred from the DNA. This sample gives 200,000 or so clones in total; roughly 88% of them show up just once. The ten largest clones represent 3.5% to 4.5% of the sample.

Participants in the prospective study were aged about 18 to 89 years, lived in under 30 United States geographic areas, and enrolled through a virtual design. To assign participants to cohorts, the prospective study relied on clinical history that participants themselves reported in a screening survey and a study questionnaire. Each participant in the prospective study had whole blood, serum and a nasopharyngeal or oropharyngeal swab collected by mobile phlebotomists. Additional blood draws and questionnaires over an approximately 2-month period could optionally be provided by prospective study participants. Blood samples from the prospective study were shipped frozen or at room temperature prior to DNA extraction.

The source is a woman aged 40-49 years with acute COVID-19. Rearrangement joined TRBV12-3 or TRBV12-4 to TRBJ1-2, with the identity of the D gene unclear. Sequencing input: PBMCs or T cells enriched from blood (not recorded which). The DNA sequence is as follows: TGTGCCAGCAGTTTGGTCGGAGCCTATGGCTACACCTTC. Translated, it reads CASSLVGAYGYTF.